One sample yielded the 11 T cell receptor beta chains listed below, sequenced in a study of blood T cell repertoires in COVID-19. Data came from immunoSEQ multiplex PCR; TCRdb stores just in-frame clones and leaves some out. The table shows roughly 160,000 clones, with more than 85% occurring only once. Sequenced material: peripheral blood. These receptors all come from a man between 50 and 59 years old with acute or convalescent COVID-19.

The rearrangement joins TRBV5-5 to TRBJ2-7, with 7 bases that match TRBD2. The CDR3 contains 14 residues. Germline V gives CDR1 SGHKS, CDR2 YYEKEE (reference sequence). The ends lost 1 base at V and 3 bases at J; junction bases unmatched: 4. CDR3 in amino acids: CASSLSREDYEQYF. The CDR3 bases are TGTGCCAGCAGCTTGAGTCGGGAGGACTACGAGCAGTACTTC. Using reference TRBV5-5 and TRBJ2-7 for the parts outside the CDR3, the full variable domain is DAGVTQSPTHLIKTRGQQVTLRCSPISGHKSVSWYQQVLGQGPQFIFQYYEKEERGRGNFPDRFSARQFPNYSSELNVNALLLGDSALYLCASSLSREDYEQYFGPGTRLTVT.

This clone was seen only once. The V gene is TRBV3-1 (or the pseudogene TRBV3-2), the J gene TRBJ2-7, with a tentative D call TRBD1 (6 bases). This CDR3 contains 16 residues. The V gene's germline CDR1 is LGHDT and CDR2 YNNKEL (reference sequence). Trimming removed 1 base at V and 0 bases at J, with 13 bases between. This CDR3 reads CASSQGGRRSSYEQYV. CDR3 in DNA: TGTGCCAGCAGCCAAGGGGGGCGGAGGAGCTCCTACGAGCAGTACGTC.

As to this clone: The sample contains more than one DNA sequence encoding this CDR3. The gene calls are TRBV7-9 and TRBJ2-5; TRBD2 matches 16 bases. The CDR3 has 17 amino acids. V lost 5 bases, J lost 5 bases, and 8 bases stayed unmatched. The germline gives CDR1 SEHNR, CDR2 FQNEAQ (reference sequence). The CDR3 sequence: CASSPGTSGRVLETQYF. The CDR3 DNA follows: TGTGCCAGCAGCCCCGGGACTAGCGGGAGGGTTTTGGAGACCCAGTACTTC. Full variable domain (missing parts from reference TRBV7-9 and TRBJ2-5): DTGVSQNPRHKITKRGQNVTFRCDPISEHNRLYWYRQTLGQGPEFLTYFQNEAQLEKSRLLSDRFSAERPKGSFSTLEIQRTEQGDSAMYLCASSPGTSGRVLETQYFGPGTRLLVL.

The chain uses TRBV7-3 and TRBJ1-3; D uncertain. V was cut by 5 bases and J by 0 bases, with 8 bases left in between. The length of the CDR3 is 14 residues. Germline CDR1 and CDR2: SGHTA and FQGTGA. This CDR3 is CASSISRSGNTIYF. In DNA, the CDR3 is TGTGCCAGCAGCATTTCGCGCTCTGGAAACACCATATATTTT.

The V call is TRBV6-2 or TRBV6-3, the J call TRBJ1-2, with TRBD1 identical over 9 bases. After removal of 5 bases from V and 6 bases from J, the junction contained 10 bases not matched to a gene. CDR3 length: 15 residues. Per germline, CDR1 MNHEY and CDR2 SVGEGT. The CDR3 region is CASSKIRTGGNGYTF. DNA of the CDR3: TGTGCCAGCAGTAAGATAAGAACAGGGGGCAATGGCTACACCTTC.

DNA for the CDR3: TGTGCCAGTTCCCGCCAACTAACTGAAGCTTTCTTT. Translation: CASSRQLTEAFF. The rearrangement uses TRBV19 and TRBJ1-1; D gene unclear. CDR1 and CDR2 from the germline V gene are LNHDA and SQIVND (reference sequence). The CDR3 is 12 residues long. V lost 8 bases and J lost 5, with 12 bases in between.

CDR3 DNA: TGCGCCAGCAGCCGGGCAGCGGGGAACACTGAAGCTTTCTTT. Protein product: CASSRAAGNTEAFF. This chain connects TRBV5-1 to TRBJ1-1, with D unclear. Trimming stripped 4 bases from V and 1 base from J, with 11 bases between. This CDR3 spans 14 amino acids. Germline V gene lookup returns CDR1 SGHRS and CDR2 YFSETQ.

The V call is TRBV4-2, the J call TRBJ2-7; the match to TRBD2 covers 10 bases. From germline, CDR1 is LGHNA and CDR2 YNFKEQ. J was trimmed by 4 bases and V by 4 bases; bases with no gene match: 13. The length of the CDR3 is 17 residues. For the CDR3, the DNA is TGTGCCAGCAGCCCTCGGGAGCAAAGCGGGAGGGAGTACGAGCAGTACTTC. Protein sequence: CASSPREQSGREYEQYF.

The gene calls are TRBV2 and TRBJ2-2, with 8 nucleotides matching TRBD2. The CDR3 contains 17 residues. From germline, CDR1 is SNHLY and CDR2 FYNNEI. With V trimmed by 7 bases and J by 5 bases, 15 bases remained unmatched. The CDR3 DNA sequence: TGTGCCAGCACCCCGCGTGGACTAGCAGGAGGGACCGGGGAGCTGTTTTTT. Translating gives CASTPRGLAGGTGELFF.

The chain recombines TRBV6-5 with TRBJ1-5, with D uncertain. CDR1 and CDR2 (germline): MNHEY, SVGAGI. Trimming pared 6 bases from V and 6 bases from J, leaving 12 bases between. The CDR3 consists of 13 residues. The CDR3 nucleotides are TGTGCCAGCAGAGCCCAGGTCGGTCAGCCCCAGCATTTT. This gives the protein CASRAQVGQPQHF.

The rearrangement links TRBV2 to TRBJ1-4, with D perhaps matching TRBD1 (6 bases). CDR1 is SNHLY, CDR2 FYNNEI, per germline. This CDR3 spans 13 amino acids. Trimming shortened V by 6 bases and J by 7 bases, and 12 bases separated the two germline ends. CDR3 sequence reads: CASRNDRSEKLFF. CDR3 nucleotides: TGTGCCAGCAGAAACGACAGGAGTGAAAAACTGTTTTTT.